This T cell receptor beta chain was identified in a study of T cells and Merkel cell carcinoma outcomes. Regarding this clone: Its antigen is not identified.

Method: immunoSEQ multiplex PCR; TCRdb's copy keeps in-frame clones and lacks some. Among several thousand clones listed, less than 95% were seen once. Study-level results: In Merkel cell carcinoma, repertoire and T-cell density reportedly predicted outcomes.

The germline CDR1 and CDR2 sequences are MNHEY and SMNVEV (reference sequence). The CDR3 is made up of 15 amino acids. Trimming took 6 bases from V and 4 from J; bases not matched to a gene: 7. The rearrangement links TRBV27 to TRBJ1-2; 11 nucleotides align to TRBD1. The sequenced sample was tumor tissue from Merkel cell carcinoma. The receptor comes from a human donor with Merkel cell carcinoma. CDR3 DNA sequence: TGTGCCAGCAGGCTAGGACAGGGGGCCGGCTATGGCTACACCTTC. The encoded protein is CASRLGQGAGYGYTF.